Following are 32 T cell receptor beta chains from one sample sequenced in a study of pediatric ulcerative colitis. Generated by immunoSEQ multiplex PCR, the TCRdb table keeps only in-frame clones and is missing some. The sample lists 55,000 to 80,000 clones; 77% were seen once. The specimen sequenced was blood. These receptors all come from a boy aged 10-17 years with moderate ulcerative colitis.

Regarding this clone: Since the CDR3 does not end with the conserved phenylalanine or tryptophan, this likely comes from a read error. The DNA is left out, because the CDR3 cannot be placed on it with certainty; the CDR3 is given as TCRdb lists it. Here the CDR3 reads CASSLMRGASYV. The chain carries TRBV7-9 and TRBJ1-1. In germline, CDR1 is SEHNR, CDR2 FQNEAQ (reference sequence). The CDR3 extends over 12 residues, inclusive of both ends.

The count of this clone is one. This chain uses TRBV6-5 with TRBJ2-7; a weak D match, TRBD1 (6 bases). The CDR3 spans 13 residues. Trimming pared 6 bases from V and 8 bases from J, leaving 17 bases between. The germline CDR1 and CDR2 sequences are MNHEY and SVGAGI. CDR3 sequence reads: CASRRQELGKQYF. CDR3 nucleotide sequence: TGTGCCAGCAGGAGACAGGAGCTGGGGAAGCAGTACTTC.

The chain has TRBV9 and TRBJ2-7; D is unclear. Germline-derived CDR1 and CDR2 are SGDLS and YYNGEE. The germline V and J ends were trimmed by 0 bases and 4 bases, with 11 bases remaining between them. The CDR3 contains 14 residues. The CDR3 protein is CASSVDDRAYEQYF. CDR3 nucleotides: TGTGCCAGCAGCGTAGACGATCGGGCTTACGAGCAGTACTTC.

In this sample, this clone turned up a few times. The chain employs TRBV19 and TRBJ2-7, with D possibly TRBD1 on 5 matching bases. Trimming stripped 7 bases from V and 1 base from J, with 14 bases between. In germline, CDR1 is LNHDA, CDR2 SQIVND (reference sequence). The CDR3 runs 14 residues. The CDR3 DNA reads TGTGCCAGTAAACCGACAGCTCTATCCTACGAGCAGTACTTC. Protein product: CASKPTALSYEQYF.

This chain joins TRBV7-9 and TRBJ2-7; D might be TRBD2 (6 bases). This CDR3 spans 16 amino acids. Germline V gene sequence: CDR1 SEHNR, CDR2 FQNEAQ (reference sequence). V dropped 5 bases and J dropped 0 bases, with 17 bases sitting between them. CDR3 DNA sequence: TGTGCCAGCAGCCCAAACTCGGGACTCGCCTCCTACGAGCAGTACTTC. It is translated as CASSPNSGLASYEQYF.

The CDR3: CASTRTGNAFYEQYF. The CDR3 region has the DNA TGTGCCAGCACCCGAACAGGGAATGCATTCTACGAGCAGTACTTC. The gene calls are TRBV7-9 and TRBJ2-7; D is perhaps TRBD1 (6 bases). The germline V gene encodes CDR1 SEHNR and CDR2 FQNEAQ (reference sequence). V dropped 7 bases and J dropped 3 bases, with 19 bases sitting between them. This CDR3 has 15 amino acids.

The chain is built from TRBV4-1 and TRBJ2-5; possibly TRBD2 for D (5 bases). Germline-derived CDR1 and CDR2 are MGHRA and YSYEKL. The V end lost 4 bases, the J end lost 5 bases, and 17 bases lay between the germline ends. The CDR3 is made up of 15 amino acids. CDR3 bases: TGCGCCAGCAGCCCCTGGAATACGGGGTTGGAGACCCAGTACTTC. The encoded protein is CASSPWNTGLETQYF.

The gene calls are TRBV7-9 and TRBJ1-5, with 8 bases fitting TRBD1. Germline CDR1 reads SEHNR; CDR2 reads FQNEAQ (reference sequence). Unmatched junction bases numbered 6, after V lost 4 bases and J lost 1 base. This CDR3 comprises 16 residues. The CDR3 region has the DNA TGTGCCAGCAGCTCGGGACAGGTGGGGAGCAATCAGCCCCAGCATTTT. It specifies CASSSGQVGSNQPQHF.

The rearrangement uses TRBV6-4 and TRBJ2-3; D remains unclear. The CDR3 consists of 14 residues. The germline V and J ends were trimmed by 6 bases and 4 bases, with 14 bases remaining between them. Germline-derived CDR1 and CDR2 are MRHNA and SNTAGT. The CDR3 DNA sequence: TGTGCCAGCAGCGAACGTCCTGCACCAGATACGCAGTATTTT. Encoded protein: CASSERPAPDTQYF.

This sequence joins TRBV30 and TRBJ1-1; D gene ambiguous. Germline V gene data show CDR1 as GTSNPN and CDR2 as SVGIG (reference sequence). This CDR3 has 16 amino acids. Trimming took 3 bases from V and 1 from J, leaving 18 bases between them. The DNA of the CDR3 is TGTGCCTGGAGATGTATCGGGGTGATGAAGAACACTGAAGCTTTCTTT. Protein product: CAWRCIGVMKNTEAFF.

The chain combines TRBV7-2 with TRBJ1-6; no reliable D call. V lost 0 bases, J lost 2 bases, and 5 bases lay in between. Germline-derived CDR1 and CDR2 are SGHTA and FQGNSA. The CDR3 loop spans 15 amino acids. This CDR3 is CASSLAWAYNSPLHF. CDR3 coding DNA: TGTGCCAGCAGCTTAGCGTGGGCCTATAATTCACCCCTCCACTTT.

This clone was found a few times. The J gene is TRBJ1-2, the V gene TRBV7-9, with unresolved D. V lost 2 bases to trimming and J lost 5 bases, with 15 bases between them. Germline V gene data show CDR1 as SEHNR and CDR2 as FQNEAQ (reference sequence). The CDR3 has 15 amino acids. The CDR3 is CASSLSMRGGYGYTF. CDR3 coding DNA: TGTGCCAGCAGCTTAAGTATGCGGGGAGGATATGGCTACACCTTC.

For the CDR3, the DNA is TGTGCCAGCGGGGGGACGCCCGACTCTGGAAACACCATATATTTT. This encodes CASGGTPDSGNTIYF. V and J are TRBV5-4 and TRBJ1-3; TRBD1 is a possible D gene (5 bases). The CDR3 consists of 15 residues. Trimming removed 7 bases at V and 0 bases at J, with 14 bases between. Germline loops: CDR1 SGHNT, CDR2 YYREEE (reference sequence). Together with reference TRBV5-4 and TRBJ1-3, the CDR3 gives the full variable domain: ETGVTQSPTHLIKTRGQQVTLRCSSQSGHNTVSWYQQALGQGPQFIFQYYREEENGRGNFPPRFSGLQFPNYSSELNVNALELDDSALYLCASGGTPDSGNTIYFGEGSWLTVV.

This chain joins TRBV6-5 and TRBJ1-1; D unresolved. This CDR3 has 14 amino acids. V lost 4 bases, J lost 4 bases, and 13 bases lay in between. Germline V gene sequence: CDR1 MNHEY, CDR2 SVGAGI. CDR3 sequence reads: CASSFGVRFTEAFF. The CDR3, as DNA: TGTGCCAGCAGTTTTGGGGTGAGATTCACTGAAGCTTTCTTT.

This clone has only a few counts. The chain couples TRBV27 to TRBJ1-2; D remains unclear. V lost 9 bases, J lost 2 bases, and 7 bases lay in between. CDR3 size: 11 residues. Per germline, CDR1 MNHEY and CDR2 SMNVEV (reference sequence). Here the CDR3 DNA reads TGTGCCAGTGCCGGCAACTATGGCTACACCTTC. Its protein is CASAGNYGYTF.

This clone has a single count. The rearrangement links TRBV18 to TRBJ2-7, with TRBD2 matching over 7 bases. The CDR3 is 11 residues long. Germline V gives CDR1 KGHSH, CDR2 LQKENI. Germline trimming cut 8 bases from V and 5 bases from J; bases unmatched to any gene: 3. CDR3: CASTRGDEQYF. DNA for the CDR3: TGTGCCAGCACCCGGGGGGACGAGCAGTACTTC. The complete variable domain, with remaining parts taken from reference TRBV18 and TRBJ2-7, reads NAGVMQNPRHLVRRRGQEARLRCSPMKGHSHVYWYRQLPEEGLKFMVYLQKENIIDESGMPKERFSAEFPKEGPSILRIQQVVRGDSAAYFCASTRGDEQYFGPGTRLTVT.

The genes are TRBV5-6 and TRBJ2-5, with a possible D match to TRBD2 (6 bases). The V end was cut by 4 bases, the J end by 1 base, with 17 bases between. The CDR3 totals 16 residues. Germline-derived CDR1 and CDR2 are SGHDT and YYEEEE. This CDR3 reads CASSPGPGTGQETQYF. CDR3 bases: TGTGCCAGCAGCCCCGGACCCGGGACTGGCCAAGAGACCCAGTACTTC. The full variable domain, its missing parts supplied by reference TRBV5-6 and TRBJ2-5, is DAGVTQSPTHLIKTRGQQVTLRCSPKSGHDTVSWYQQALGQGPQFIFQYYEEEERQRGNFPDRFSGHQFPNYSSELNVNALLLGDSALYLCASSPGPGTGQETQYFGPGTRLLVL.

The CDR3 DNA reads as TGTGCCAGTAGTATAGGTCCCCCCGGCGACGAGCAGTACTTC. Amino acids: CASSIGPPGDEQYF. The chain joins TRBV19 to TRBJ2-7; D is undetermined. V was trimmed by 1 base and J by 5 bases, leaving 12 bases between them. This CDR3 is built from 14 residues. Germline V gene data show CDR1 as LNHDA and CDR2 as SQIVND (reference sequence).

The chain is built from TRBV10-3 and TRBJ1-5, with D maybe TRBD1 (5 bases). The CDR3 consists of 13 residues. V lost 8 bases to trimming and J lost 2 bases, with 10 bases between them. The germline CDR1 and CDR2 sequences are ENHRY and SYGVKD. CDR3 sequence (DNA): TGTGCCATCGGGCGGGGGGGCAATCAGCCCCAGCATTTT. Protein sequence: CAIGRGGNQPQHF.

The chain uses TRBV28 and TRBJ1-1, with D perhaps TRBD1 (6 bases). The CDR3 runs to 16 residues. Germline values: CDR1 MDHEN, CDR2 SYDVKM. The ends were cut back, 6 bases at V and 2 bases at J, with 19 bases in the middle. CDR3 DNA sequence: TGTGCCAGCAGCGACCCCGGGGGCAGGACCAACACTGAAGCTTTCTTT. It translates to CASSDPGGRTNTEAFF. The variable domain in full, with the rest retrieved from reference TRBV28 and TRBJ1-1, is DVKVTQSSRYLVKRTGEKVFLECVQDMDHENMFWYRQDPGLGLRLIYFSYDVKMKEKGDIPEGYSVSREKKERFSLILESASTNQTSMYLCASSDPGGRTNTEAFFGQGTRLTVV.

The V call is TRBV7-9, the J call TRBJ1-5; D is unclear. Germline CDR1 is SEHNR and CDR2 is FQNEAQ (reference sequence). Trimming left V 4 bases short and J 9 bases short, with 16 bases between. This CDR3 contains 14 residues. CDR3 sequence: CASSSDVILWPQHF. Here the CDR3 DNA reads TGTGCCAGCAGCTCGGACGTGATCTTGTGGCCCCAGCATTTT.

The chain carries TRBV7-8 and TRBJ1-2; the D is unclear. The CDR3 spans 13 residues. The germline CDR1 and CDR2 sequences are SGHVS and FQNEAQ. With 6 bases removed from V and 8 bases from J, the gap between germline ends came to 16 bases. As DNA, the CDR3 is TGTGCCAGCAGTCCGAACCTCGATCGGGGCTACACCTTC. It is translated as CASSPNLDRGYTF. Full variable domain (outside the CDR3, taken from reference TRBV7-8 and TRBJ1-2): GAGVSQSPRYKVAKRGQDVALRCDPISGHVSLFWYQQALGQGPEFLTYFQNEAQLDKSGLPSDRFFAERPEGSVSTLKIQRTQQEDSAVYLCASSPNLDRGYTFGSGTRLTVV.

Here the CDR3 DNA reads TGTGCCAGCAGCCAAGATCTCAGCTACGAGCAGTACTTC. This codes for CASSQDLSYEQYF. This chain connects TRBV14 to TRBJ2-7; D remains unclear. CDR1 is SGHDN and CDR2 is FVKESK in the germline V gene. The V end was cut by 0 bases, the J end by 3 bases, with 6 bases between. CDR3 length: 13 residues.

The chain couples TRBV7-9 to TRBJ2-2, with D possibly TRBD2 on 6 matching bases. Germline CDR1 and CDR2: SEHNR and FQNEAQ (reference sequence). The CDR3 is 14 residues long. The CDR3 here is CADGGPTNTGELFF. The CDR3 DNA reads TGTGCAGACGGGGGACCCACGAACACCGGGGAGCTGTTTTTT.

V gene TRBV5-6 combines with J gene TRBJ2-3, with D possibly being TRBD2 (6 bases). Germline values: CDR1 SGHDT, CDR2 YYEEEE. This CDR3 is built from 17 residues. V lost 2 bases and J 1 base, leaving 17 bases between the germline ends. Here the CDR3 reads CASSFPLAGYGTDTQYF. CDR3 bases: TGTGCCAGCAGCTTTCCCCTTGCGGGATACGGCACAGATACGCAGTATTTT.

V usage is TRBV5-1 and J usage is TRBJ1-5; D may be TRBD1 (5 bases). The CDR3 runs to 18 residues. The V gene lost 1 base and the J gene lost 5 bases, with 22 bases spanning the gap. Germline CDR1 is SGHRS and CDR2 is YFSETQ. In nucleotides, the CDR3 is TGCGCCAGCAGCTTGTGGGGCAGTAACTATGGAGTCTATCAGCCCCAGCATTTT. Translation: CASSLWGSNYGVYQPQHF.

This chain joins TRBV5-1 and TRBJ2-1; 7 bases agree with TRBD2. Trimming took 0 bases from V and 4 from J; bases not matched to a gene: 7. This CDR3 region has 16 residues. Germline assignment: CDR1 SGHRS and CDR2 YFSETQ. As DNA, the CDR3 is TGCGCCAGCAGCTTGGGTTCGGGGGGTTCATACAATGAGCAGTTCTTC. It yields the protein CASSLGSGGSYNEQFF.

The chain combines TRBV25-1 with TRBJ1-1, with unresolved D. Trimming took off 5 bases at V and 1 base at J, with 11 bases between the two ends. This CDR3 region has 14 residues. Per germline, CDR1 MGHDK and CDR2 SYGVNS. CDR3 nucleotide sequence: TGTGCCAGCAGTCGAAGACACCAGAACACTGAAGCTTTCTTT. Protein product: CASSRRHQNTEAFF.

J is TRBJ2-1 and V is TRBV7-3; TRBD2 is a possible D gene (6 bases). From germline, CDR1 is SGHTA and CDR2 FQGTGA. Trimming cost V 4 bases and J 12 bases, with 19 bases left between them. The CDR3 consists of 14 residues. CDR3 residues: CASSSLNSGGGQFF. CDR3 nucleotide sequence: TGTGCCAGCAGCTCCCTTAATAGTGGGGGAGGGCAGTTCTTC.

The rearrangement uses TRBV28 and TRBJ2-7; no firm D call. V was pared by 10 bases and J by 0 bases, with 19 bases between. The CDR3 covers 15 residues. Germline values: CDR1 MDHEN, CDR2 SYDVKM. CDR3 bases: TGTGCCACCGTCCAAGGACGGCTGAGCTCCTACGAGCAGTACTTC. Protein product: CATVQGRLSSYEQYF.

This clone was seen once. J is TRBJ1-1 and V is TRBV5-4; 8 nucleotides match TRBD1. This CDR3 has 15 amino acids. After removal of 6 bases from V and 7 bases from J, the junction contained 14 bases not matched to a gene. The germline gives CDR1 SGHNT, CDR2 YYREEE (reference sequence). The CDR3 region has the DNA TGTGCCAGCACCCCCCCCGGGCAGGGGGCCATTGAAGCTTTCTTT. It specifies CASTPPGQGAIEAFF.

CDR3 residues: CASSLGGEETQYF. Here the CDR3 DNA reads TGTGCCAGCAGCTTAGGAGGGGAAGAGACCCAGTACTTC. V is TRBV7-7 and J is TRBJ2-5; D is possibly TRBD1 or TRBD2 (5 bases each). V lost 1 base to trimming and J lost 3 bases, with 6 bases between them. Germline assignment: CDR1 SSHAT and CDR2 FNYEAQ (reference sequence). The CDR3 has 13 amino acids.